These 13 T cell receptor beta chains share one sample of origin, sequenced in a study of CD8+CD57+ T cells in acquired aplastic anemia. Profiling that covered TCR beta VDJ and CDR3 relied on genomic DNA as its template. TCRdb ran MiXCR on the reads and lists one entry per CDR3 protein. Altogether 200,000 to 250,000 distinct CDR3 sequences are present, roughly two thirds being singletons, with the ten largest covering about three fifths. Patients selected for sequencing had displayed CD8+CD57+ cell expansion by flow cytometry. Material: sorted CD4+, CD8+, or CD8+CD57+ T cells (not recorded which) from PBMCs. The receptors were sampled from a human donor with aplastic anemia.

This chain connects TRBV7-2 to TRBJ2-1, with D perhaps being TRBD1 or TRBD2 (5 bases each). The V gene lost 7 bases and the J gene lost 9 bases, with 19 bases spanning the gap. Germline values: CDR1 SGHTA, CDR2 FQGNSA. The CDR3 is 14 residues long. CDR3 sequence (DNA): TGTGCCAGCACCGCAGGGACCACCCTTGGTGAGCAGTTCTTC. Its protein product is CASTAGTTLGEQFF.

This clonotype was observed at least ten times. This chain joins TRBV20-1 and TRBJ2-1; 10 nucleotides match TRBD2. V shed 1 base, J shed 8 bases, and the junction held 8 bases outside the gene matches. This CDR3 is 15 amino acids long. CDR1 and CDR2 (germline): DFQATT, SNEGSKA (reference sequence). CDR3 in DNA: TGCAGTGCTAGAGTAGCGGGGGGCCCCATCGATGAGCAGTTCTTC. It encodes CSARVAGGPIDEQFF.

J is TRBJ2-7 and V is TRBV7-9; 11 bases fit TRBD1. CDR3 length: 15 residues. Per the germline V gene, CDR1 is SEHNR and CDR2 is FQNEAQ (reference sequence). Trimming took 5 bases from V and 0 from J; bases not matched to a gene: 3. As DNA, the CDR3 is TGTGCCAGCAGCCGGACAGGGGGCTACTCCTACGAGCAGTACTTC. It is translated as CASSRTGGYSYEQYF.

V usage is TRBV9 and J usage is TRBJ2-7, with 12 nucleotides matching TRBD2. This CDR3 contains 18 residues. Per the germline V gene, CDR1 is SGDLS and CDR2 is YYNGEE. Trimming at V came to 9 bases and at J to 1 base, leaving 17 bases not matched to a gene. The CDR3 bases are TGTGCCACCTCACCGGGGCTAGCGGGAGGGCCCGGGTCCTACGAGCAGTACTTC. It encodes CATSPGLAGGPGSYEQYF.

The gene calls are TRBV5-6 and TRBJ2-2, with TRBD2 as a possible D gene (5 bases). Germline V lookup: CDR1 SGHDT, CDR2 YYEEEE. V was clipped by 4 bases and J by 6 bases, with 10 bases between them. The CDR3 runs to 13 residues. The chain's CDR3 is CASSPSGPGELFF. The DNA of the CDR3 is TGTGCCAGCAGCCCAAGCGGACCCGGGGAGCTGTTTTTT.

In this sample, this clonotype turned up many times. This chain joins TRBV7-9 and TRBJ1-6; the D is unclear. CDR3 size: 14 residues. Germline V gene data show CDR1 as SEHNR and CDR2 as FQNEAQ (reference sequence). Trimming shortened V by 6 bases and J by 10 bases, and 16 bases separated the two germline ends. The CDR3 loop reads CASSSTSLGSPLHF. In DNA form, the CDR3 reads TGTGCCAGCAGTTCCACCAGCCTCGGGTCACCCCTCCACTTT.

The V gene is TRBV5-1, the J gene TRBJ1-3, with D hard to call. CDR1 and CDR2 (germline): SGHRS, YFSETQ. This CDR3 contains 15 residues. The germline V and J ends were trimmed by 0 bases and 4 bases, with 11 bases remaining between them. The DNA of the CDR3 is TGCGCCAGCAGCTTGGACGTCGTGGCGGGAAACACCATATATTTT. Residues: CASSLDVVAGNTIYF.

The rearrangement uses TRBV7-9 and TRBJ2-3; no definite D call. In germline, CDR1 is SEHNR, CDR2 FQNEAQ (reference sequence). The CDR3 loop spans 12 amino acids. V dropped 4 bases and J dropped 6 bases, with 8 bases sitting between them. The CDR3 DNA is TGTGCCAGCAGCTCCACAGCGGATACGCAGTATTTT. Translating it yields CASSSTADTQYF.

This rearrangement joins TRBV5-1 to TRBJ2-2; tentative D call: TRBD2 (5 bases). This CDR3 is built from 15 residues. CDR1 and CDR2 from the germline V gene are SGHRS and YFSETQ. V dropped 1 base and J dropped 4 bases, with 11 bases sitting between them. This CDR3 reads CASSLTGIGTGELFF. The CDR3 nucleotides are TGCGCCAGCAGCTTGACGGGGATAGGCACCGGGGAGCTGTTTTTT.

The genes are TRBV7-7 and TRBJ2-1, with D perhaps matching TRBD2 (6 bases). The CDR3 is made up of 16 amino acids. Germline V gene data show CDR1 as SSHAT and CDR2 as FNYEAQ (reference sequence). V was trimmed by 4 bases and J by 4 bases, leaving 17 bases between them. Here the CDR3 DNA reads TGTGCCAGCAGCTCCCAACCCGGGACTCGATACAATGAGCAGTTCTTC. Amino acids: CASSSQPGTRYNEQFF.

This clonotype occurred many times. The rearrangement links TRBV4-1 to TRBJ2-2; 8 nucleotides agree with TRBD1. The V and J ends lost 5 bases and 5 bases, in that order; junction bases with no gene match: 10. Germline loops: CDR1 MGHRA, CDR2 YSYEKL. The CDR3 is made up of 16 amino acids. CDR3 in amino acids: CASSTGQGGETGELFF. The CDR3 bases are TGCGCCAGCAGCACCGGACAGGGTGGGGAAACCGGGGAGCTGTTTTTT.

This clonotype was detected a few times. This chain connects TRBV25-1 to TRBJ1-4; no clear D. V shed 0 bases and J shed 0 bases, with 11 bases lying between them. Germline V CDR1 and CDR2: MGHDK, SYGVNS. The CDR3 is 17 amino acids. CDR3 in DNA: TGTGCCAGCAGTGAATATCCGGGTTCGGCAACTAATGAAAAACTGTTTTTT. Protein sequence: CASSEYPGSATNEKLFF.

The rearrangement joins TRBV5-1 to TRBJ2-1, with 7 nucleotides matching TRBD2. Germline trimming cut 7 bases from V and 6 bases from J; bases unmatched to any gene: 10. The CDR3 sequence is 14 residues long. Germline CDR1 SGHRS, CDR2 YFSETQ. For the CDR3, the DNA is TGCGCCAGCCATGAATTCACTAGCGCCAATGAGCAGTTCTTC. Protein: CASHEFTSANEQFF. The variable domain in full, completed from reference TRBV5-1 and TRBJ2-1, reads KAGVTQTPRYLIKTRGQQVTLSCSPISGHRSVSWYQQTPGQGLQFLFEYFSETQRNKGNFPGRFSGRQFSNSRSEMNVSTLELGDSALYLCASHEFTSANEQFFGPGTRLTVL.